The 20 T cell receptor beta chains given below trace back to one sample, sequenced in a study of T cell changes during pregnancy in multiple sclerosis. Assay used: immunoSEQ multiplex PCR; TCRdb lists only in-frame clones, some missing. The repertoire holds around 23,000 clones, with just under 95% as singletons. The sequenced sample was CD8+ T cells from peripheral blood mononuclear cells, obtained in the third trimester of pregnancy. Source of these receptors: a female donor with multiple sclerosis, enrolled in a pregnancy study.

The V call is TRBV13, the J call TRBJ2-7; a weak D match, TRBD2 (7 bases). In germline, CDR1 is PRHDT, CDR2 FYEKMQ (reference sequence). V was cut by 3 bases and J by 0 bases, with 15 bases left in between. There are 16 residues in the CDR3. CDR3 residues: CASSLGGGLPSYEQYF. For the CDR3, the DNA is TGTGCCAGCAGCTTGGGGGGGGGCCTTCCCTCCTACGAGCAGTACTTC.

This sequence joins TRBV5-1 and TRBJ1-2; the match to TRBD1 covers 9 bases. The CDR3 extends over 14 amino acids. The germline V gene encodes CDR1 SGHRS and CDR2 YFSETQ. V lost 6 bases, J lost 4 bases, and 7 bases stayed unmatched. CDR3 loop: CASTPGQGAYGYTF. DNA for the CDR3: TGCGCCAGCACCCCGGGACAGGGCGCCTATGGCTACACCTTC.

This sequence joins TRBV7-9 and TRBJ2-7, with 12 bases that match TRBD2. J gave up 0 bases and V 5 bases, and 11 bases lay outside the gene matches. CDR1 and CDR2 (germline): SEHNR, FQNEAQ (reference sequence). The CDR3 length is 18 residues. The CDR3 is CASSPGLAGRLNSYEQYF. CDR3 bases: TGTGCCAGCAGCCCAGGACTAGCGGGGAGACTGAACTCCTACGAGCAGTACTTC.

This chain links TRBV14 with TRBJ2-7; 10 positions match TRBD1. CDR3 length: 15 residues. Germline assignment: CDR1 SGHDN and CDR2 FVKESK. J was trimmed by 7 bases and V by 2 bases; bases with no gene match: 8. The CDR3 DNA reads as TGTGCCAGCAGCCAACGGGACAGGGGCGCGGAGGAGCAGTACTTC. Translating gives CASSQRDRGAEEQYF.

This chain connects TRBV25-1 to TRBJ1-1; unclear D gene. The V gene's germline CDR1 is MGHDK and CDR2 SYGVNS. Trimming pared 5 bases from V and 0 bases from J, leaving 13 bases between. This CDR3 is built from 15 residues. CDR3 region: CASSNPGSLNTEAFF. The CDR3 nucleotides are TGTGCCAGCAGTAACCCAGGCAGCCTGAACACTGAAGCTTTCTTT.

This chain joins TRBV27 and TRBJ2-7; possible D gene TRBD1, 6 bases. The germline gives CDR1 MNHEY, CDR2 SMNVEV (reference sequence). The CDR3 is made up of 14 amino acids. V lost 0 bases and J 6 bases, leaving 12 bases between the germline ends. DNA of the CDR3: TGTGCCAGCAGTTTATCGTTGTCAGGGGCCGAGCAGTACTTC. This codes for CASSLSLSGAEQYF.

The rearrangement joins TRBV9 to TRBJ2-3; D call uncertain. This CDR3 contains 17 residues. Germline CDR1 and CDR2: SGDLS and YYNGEE. The ends were cut back, 3 bases at V and 0 bases at J, with 17 bases in the middle. The CDR3 spells CASSADFRVVSTDTQYF. As DNA, the CDR3 is TGTGCCAGCAGCGCAGATTTTCGGGTGGTGAGCACAGATACGCAGTATTTT.

The chain links TRBV5-6 to TRBJ2-1; 7 bases fit TRBD2. The germline CDR1 and CDR2 sequences are SGHDT and YYEEEE. Trimming removed 0 bases from V and 7 bases from J; junction bases left unmatched: 16. There are 18 residues in the CDR3. The CDR3 loop reads CASSLAPGLGALRNEQFF. The CDR3, as DNA: TGTGCCAGCAGCTTGGCCCCCGGACTAGGGGCTCTGAGGAATGAGCAGTTCTTC. Together with reference TRBV5-6 and TRBJ2-1, the CDR3 gives the full variable domain: DAGVTQSPTHLIKTRGQQVTLRCSPKSGHDTVSWYQQALGQGPQFIFQYYEEEERQRGNFPDRFSGHQFPNYSSELNVNALLLGDSALYLCASSLAPGLGALRNEQFFGPGTRLTVL.

CDR3 sequence: CASSSWTEIKQYF. CDR3 coding DNA: TGTGCCAGCAGCTCTTGGACTGAGATAAAGCAGTACTTC. This chain links TRBV11-2 with TRBJ2-7, with a tentative D call TRBD2 (5 bases). Trimming removed 4 bases from V and 8 bases from J, with 15 bases in between. The CDR3 consists of 13 residues. CDR1 is SGHAT, CDR2 FQNNGV, per germline.

The chain uses TRBV19 and TRBJ2-1, with TRBD2 as a possible D gene (6 bases). Between the trimmed V and J ends, which lost 9 bases and 3 bases, there was a span of 12 bases. The CDR3 is made up of 13 amino acids. Germline CDR1 reads LNHDA; CDR2 reads SQIVND (reference sequence). This chain's CDR3 is CASSTSLYNEQFF. The CDR3 region has the DNA TGTGCCAGCTCGACTAGTCTCTACAATGAGCAGTTCTTC.

Written as DNA, the CDR3 is TGTGCCAGCAGCTTATCCCAGGTTCTGAACACTGAAGCTTTCTTT. Protein sequence: CASSLSQVLNTEAFF. This sequence joins TRBV7-2 and TRBJ1-1; D is unclear. This CDR3 has 15 amino acids. The germline V gene encodes CDR1 SGHTA and CDR2 FQGNSA. The V gene lost 2 bases and the J gene lost 0 bases, with 10 bases spanning the gap.

J is TRBJ1-5 and V is TRBV7-8, with D possibly TRBD1 on 6 matching bases. Germline CDR1 SGHVS, CDR2 FQNEAQ. The CDR3 runs to 16 residues. V was pared by 4 bases and J by 2 bases, with 15 bases between. The CDR3 region is CASSSTGHGGNQPQHF. The CDR3 DNA is TGTGCCAGCAGCTCTACAGGGCATGGAGGCAATCAGCCCCAGCATTTT.

V and J are TRBV7-9 and TRBJ2-7; TRBD1 agrees at 9 bases. The J segment lost 2 bases and the V segment lost 5 bases, leaving 7 bases of the junction unmatched. Germline CDR1 reads SEHNR; CDR2 reads FQNEAQ (reference sequence). The CDR3 length is 15 residues. The CDR3 nucleotides read TGTGCCAGCAGCCCTCGGACAGGGGAAACCTACGAGCAGTACTTC. Translating it yields CASSPRTGETYEQYF.

The count of this clone is one. This chain uses TRBV7-9 with TRBJ2-7; no reliable D call. The CDR3 sequence is 13 residues long. V was shortened by 5 bases and J by 0 bases, with 8 bases between the two germline ends. CDR1 and CDR2 (germline): SEHNR, FQNEAQ (reference sequence). In nucleotides, the CDR3 is TGTGCCAGCAGCCCCCCGAGCTCCTACGAGCAGTACTTC. Its translation: CASSPPSSYEQYF.

The chain uses TRBV2 and TRBJ2-3, with a weak D call TRBD2 (5 bases). Germline values: CDR1 SNHLY, CDR2 FYNNEI. Trimming shortened V by 4 bases and J by 2 bases, and 10 bases separated the two germline ends. The CDR3 has 14 residues. The chain's CDR3 is CASSGAGYTDTQYF. In nucleotides, the CDR3 is TGTGCCAGCAGTGGGGCGGGTTACACAGATACGCAGTATTTT.

The chain is built from TRBV27 and TRBJ2-2; perhaps TRBD1 as D (6 bases). CDR3 length: 15 amino acids. Trimming stripped 6 bases from V and 8 bases from J, with 19 bases between. Germline values: CDR1 MNHEY, CDR2 SMNVEV (reference sequence). The CDR3 nucleotides read TGTGCCAGCAGCACGAGGGGGTTTTCCACGGGGGAGCTGTTTTTT. As protein: CASSTRGFSTGELFF.

The genes are TRBV27 and TRBJ1-5; TRBD1 might be the D (6 bases). Germline lookup yields CDR1 MNHEY and CDR2 SMNVEV (reference sequence). This CDR3 spans 14 amino acids. Deletions cut 6 bases from V and 4 bases from J, with 13 bases between. CDR3 coding DNA: TGTGCCAGCAGGTATACAGGGCTTAATCAGCCCCAGCATTTT. Translated, it gives CASRYTGLNQPQHF.

In DNA, the CDR3 is TGTGCCAGCAGCGAGGGGGGACAGGGAATCACAGATACGCAGTATTTT. Amino acid sequence: CASSEGGQGITDTQYF. This rearrangement joins TRBV9 to TRBJ2-3, with 9 bases lining up with TRBD1. The V gene's germline CDR1 is SGDLS and CDR2 YYNGEE. The junction had 7 bases not matched to a gene; V was cut back by 3 bases and J by 2 bases. This CDR3 comprises 16 residues.

The chain uses TRBV7-9 and TRBJ2-4; D may be TRBD1 (5 bases). V dropped 1 base and J dropped 9 bases, with 10 bases sitting between them. In germline, CDR1 is SEHNR, CDR2 FQNEAQ (reference sequence). The CDR3 is 13 residues long. CDR3 protein: CASSLGGRGIQYF. As DNA, the CDR3 is TGTGCCAGCAGCTTAGGCGGAAGGGGCATTCAGTACTTC.

The chain is built from TRBV27 and TRBJ2-3; 11 bases map to TRBD2. The CDR3 is made up of 17 amino acids. CDR1 and CDR2 (germline): MNHEY, SMNVEV (reference sequence). The V gene end was trimmed by 4 bases and the J gene end by 1 base; junction bases not matched to a gene: 7. The CDR3 bases are TGTGCCAGCAGTTCATTAGCGGGGGGGATGGGCACAGATACGCAGTATTTT. Its translation: CASSSLAGGMGTDTQYF.